This T cell receptor beta chain was sequenced for a study of shared clonotypes between healthy human individuals. Only in-frame clones appear in the TCRdb table, and some are missing; sequencing was by immunoSEQ multiplex PCR. Of some 1.4 million clones listed, around 97% are singletons. The ends were cut back, 8 bases at V and 4 bases at J, with 12 bases in the middle. Germline V gene data show CDR1 as ENHRY and CDR2 as SYGVKD. The CDR3 contains 13 residues. This TCR came from a young man in good health. The sequenced sample was naive CD4+ T cells sorted from blood. Documented subset: CD45RA+ positively selected. V and J are TRBV10-3 and TRBJ1-3; D uncertain. CDR3 sequence (DNA): TGTGCCATCGGGGAGCTCCTAGGAAACACCATATATTTT. Encoded protein: CAIGELLGNTIYF.